This is a list of T cell receptor beta chains from one sample in a study of T-cell reconstitution after alpha-beta-depleted transplantation in children. TCRdb re-derived calls from the PCR reads in MiXCR, one entry per CDR3 protein. The table shows around 190,000 distinct CDR3 sequences, with 5.5% to 7% occurring only once. The sequencing here drew on PBMCs, taken before TCRalphabeta/CD19-depleted stem cell transplant. The receptors derive from a boy younger than 10 with acute lymphoblastic leukemia, due to receive a stem cell transplant. CDR3s include the opening cysteine and the closing phenylalanine or tryptophan. D genes are given only for firm matches. Expanded clones are given a class, and other clones once, few, many or no size at all.

TRBV7-6,TRBJ2-1,TRBD2,many,CASSGGSYNEQFF,TGTGCCAGCAGCGGCGGGAGCTACAATGAGCAGTTCTTC
TRBV25-1,TRBJ1-4,TRBD1,NA,CASSESGQGAKLFF,TGTGCCAGCAGTGAATCCGGGCAGGGGGCAAAACTGTTTTTT
TRBV5-4,TRBJ2-1,NA,few,CASSLVGGLSNEQFF,TGTGCCAGCAGCTTGGTGGGGGGCCTGAGCAATGAGCAGTTCTTC
TRBV7-3,TRBJ2-3,TRBD2,many,CASGPSGSTDTQYF,TGTGCCAGCGGTCCTAGCGGGAGCACAGATACGCAGTATTTT
TRBV7-6,TRBJ2-1,TRBD2,few,CASSRRRGGGSYNEQFF,TGTGCCAGCAGCCGGAGACGGGGGGGAGGCTCCTACAATGAGCAGTTCTTC
TRBV12-3/TRBV12-4,TRBJ2-2,TRBD2,many,CASSQPLAGGPRGELFF,TGTGCCAGCAGTCAACCACTAGCGGGGGGGCCCCGCGGGGAGCTGTTTTTT
TRBV20-1,TRBJ1-1,NA,few,CSAPGEVGTEAFF,TGCAGTGCCCCAGGGGAGGTCGGCACTGAAGCTTTCTTT
TRBV7-9,TRBJ1-1,NA,many,CASSSLMAAGQDEAFF,TGTGCCAGCAGCTCCCTCATGGCGGCAGGCCAGGATGAAGCTTTCTTT
TRBV5-1,TRBJ2-5,NA,few,CASSLVSREETQYF,TGCGCCAGCAGCTTGGTAAGCAGGGAAGAGACCCAGTACTTC
TRBV13,TRBJ1-3,TRBD1,NA,CASRDRYSGNTIYF,TGTGCCAGCCGGGACAGGTATTCTGGAAACACCATATATTTT
TRBV20-1,TRBJ2-5,NA,few,CSAQRVAEGTQYF,TGCAGTGCTCAAAGGGTAGCGGAGGGGACCCAGTACTTC
TRBV13,TRBJ2-1,TRBD2,few,CASSYSGGAYNEQFF,TGTGCCAGCAGCTATTCGGGGGGGGCTTACAATGAGCAGTTCTTC
TRBV6-5,TRBJ2-7,NA,NA,CASSYGIRGKGEQYF,TGTGCCAGCAGTTATGGTATTCGGGGGAAGGGCGAGCAGTACTTC
TRBV20-1,TRBJ2-1,NA,many,CSARGGRVSYNEQFF,TGCAGTGCTAGAGGGGGGCGGGTTTCGTACAATGAGCAGTTCTTC
TRBV12-3/TRBV12-4,TRBJ2-1,TRBD1,many,CASLGQGRFF,TGTGCCAGCCTTGGACAGGGGAGGTTCTTC
TRBV28,TRBJ2-2,NA,many,CASSLLGELFF,TGTGCCAGCAGTTTATTGGGGGAGCTGTTTTTT
TRBV6-5,TRBJ2-3,NA,NA,CASSYFGQGRTDTQYF,TGTGCCAGCAGTTACTTCGGGCAGGGTAGAACAGATACGCAGTATTTT
TRBV18,TRBJ2-3,TRBD1,many,CASSPQGADTQYF,TGTGCCAGCTCGCCACAGGGGGCAGATACGCAGTATTTT
TRBV6-5,TRBJ2-5,TRBD2,once,CAISYGPSGETQYF,TGTGCCATCAGTTATGGACCTAGCGGGGAGACCCAGTACTTC
TRBV20-1,TRBJ2-5,TRBD1,few,CSATGQGKETQYF,TGCAGTGCGACGGGACAGGGGAAAGAGACCCAGTACTTC
TRBV20-1,TRBJ1-3,TRBD1,many,CSAKGTDGNTIYF,TGCAGTGCTAAAGGGACAGACGGAAACACCATATATTTT
TRBV5-1,TRBJ2-1,NA,many,CASSFGAYNEQFF,TGCGCCAGCAGCTTTGGTGCTTACAATGAGCAGTTCTTC
TRBV20-1,TRBJ1-1,NA,NA,CSAPPGDRAFF,TGCAGTGCTCCCCCGGGGGATAGAGCTTTCTTT
TRBV7-8,TRBJ2-3,NA,many,CASSLGYRPADTQYF,TGTGCCAGCAGCTTAGGGTATAGGCCGGCAGATACGCAGTATTTT
TRBV6-2/TRBV6-3,TRBJ1-3,NA,few,CASSYETEGNTIYF,TGTGCCAGCAGTTACGAGACCGAGGGAAACACCATATATTTT
TRBV11-2,TRBJ2-1,TRBD2,many,CASSLGLAGGFNEQFF,TGTGCCAGCAGCTTGGGACTAGCGGGGGGGTTCAATGAGCAGTTCTTC
TRBV4-2,TRBJ2-1,NA,many,CASSQPETYNEQFF,TGTGCCAGCAGCCAACCAGAAACCTACAATGAGCAGTTCTTC
TRBV11-2,TRBJ2-7,TRBD2,many,CASSLGRGSSYEQYF,TGTGCCAGCAGCTTAGGACGCGGGAGCTCCTACGAGCAGTACTTC
TRBV7-6,TRBJ1-2,TRBD1,NA,CASSSGRGLGYTF,TGTGCCAGCAGCTCAGGCAGGGGGCTTGGCTACACCTTC
TRBV29-1,TRBJ1-2,NA,NA,CSASGEVGDYGYTF,TGCAGCGCAAGTGGGGAGGTTGGGGACTATGGCTACACCTTC
TRBV29-1,TRBJ1-2,NA,many,CSAWTGYGYTF,TGCAGCGCCTGGACGGGCTATGGCTACACCTTC
TRBV18,TRBJ2-1,TRBD2,NA,CASSPIQRGGAEQFF,TGTGCCAGCTCACCAATCCAGCGGGGAGGGGCGGAGCAGTTCTTC
TRBV7-9,TRBJ2-2,NA,few,CASSVDRSLGELFF,TGTGCCAGCAGCGTAGACAGGTCACTCGGGGAGCTGTTTTTT
TRBV4-3,TRBJ2-3,TRBD2,many,CASSQETSGGIDTQYF,TGCGCCAGCAGCCAAGAGACTAGCGGGGGAATAGATACGCAGTATTTT
TRBV11-2,TRBJ2-3,TRBD2,many,CASSQTREGRTDTQYF,TGTGCCAGCAGCCAAACTAGGGAGGGACGCACAGATACGCAGTATTTT
TRBV29-1,TRBJ1-1,NA,many,CSVGSGTTNTEAFF,TGCAGCGTCGGCTCCGGGACTACGAACACTGAAGCTTTCTTT
TRBV4-2,TRBJ2-5,NA,NA,CASSPISGQETQYF,TGTGCCAGCAGCCCCATCTCAGGGCAAGAGACCCAGTACTTC
TRBV20-1,TRBJ2-1,NA,many,CSAVGGPGSYNEQFF,TGCAGTGCAGTAGGGGGGCCAGGCTCCTACAATGAGCAGTTCTTC
TRBV7-2,TRBJ2-1,TRBD2,many,CASSKSSGEAEQFF,TGTGCCAGCAGCAAATCTAGCGGGGAGGCTGAGCAGTTCTTC
TRBV29-1,TRBJ2-1,TRBD2,few,CSVDRGGLGEQFF,TGCAGCGTTGACCGGGGGGGGTTAGGGGAGCAGTTCTTC
TRBV6-5,TRBJ1-1,NA,many,CASSYTGTVNEAFF,TGTGCCAGCAGTTACACCGGGACGGTGAATGAAGCTTTCTTT
TRBV28,TRBJ2-1,TRBD2,many,CASSFSGNYNEQFF,TGTGCCAGCAGTTTTAGCGGGAACTACAATGAGCAGTTCTTC